The clone carrying this TCR beta chain is a singleton in its sample. Antigen unknown. A read error is likely, as this CDR3 ends without the conserved phenylalanine or tryptophan. Preparation of the TCRbeta library used unique molecular identifiers. Each CDR3 protein is one row after TCRdb ran MiXCR on the PCR reads. Among about 200,000 distinct CDR3 sequences listed, 8.4% were seen once. This sample stems from a study of T-cell reconstitution after alpha-beta-depleted transplantation in children. Whole-study results and caveats: Expanded graft clones, several hundred of them, were reportedly the source of alpha-beta T cells about two months after transplant. Newly generated T cells supplied most T-cell counts and diversity one year post-transplant. From surviving recipient T cells and thymic progenitors came the high day-60 TCRbeta diversity observed in some patients.

V gave up 0 bases and J gave up 2 bases, with 17 bases separating them. The germline gives CDR1 LNHNV, CDR2 YYDKDF (reference sequence). This CDR3 has 18 amino acids. V is TRBV15 and J is TRBJ1-5, with TRBD1 as a possible D gene (5 bases). The sequence came from a male patient between 2 and 15 years old who had a stem cell transplant for acute myeloid leukemia, so the T cells may come from the graft donor. The material was PBMCs, mostly from graft donor cells, obtained 360 days after TCRalphabeta/CD19-depleted stem cell transplant. The CDR3 region is CATSRDPGQRGGNQPQHS. The CDR3 nucleotides are TGTGCCACCAGCAGAGATCCCGGACAAAGAGGTGGCAATCAGCCCCAGCATTCT.